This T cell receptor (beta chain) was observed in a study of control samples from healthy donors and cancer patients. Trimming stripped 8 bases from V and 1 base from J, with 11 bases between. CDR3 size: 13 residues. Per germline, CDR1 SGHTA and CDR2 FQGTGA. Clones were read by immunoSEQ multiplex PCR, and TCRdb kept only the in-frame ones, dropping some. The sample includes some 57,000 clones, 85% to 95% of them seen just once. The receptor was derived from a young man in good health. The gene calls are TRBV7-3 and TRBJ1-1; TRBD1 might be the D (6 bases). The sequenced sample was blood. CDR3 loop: CASGGGPNTEAFF. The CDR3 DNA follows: TGTGCCAGCGGGGGCGGTCCGAACACTGAAGCTTTCTTT.